This TCR beta chain is drawn from a study of blood T cell repertoires in COVID-19. In the study overall: Acute-phase and convalescent COVID-19 samples originated in the United States, Italy and Spain. Sources were T cells, B-cell-depleted T cells, or PBMCs; the material itself was cDNA or gDNA.

Trimming stripped 1 base from V and 10 bases from J, with 8 bases between. The CDR3 covers 12 residues. The germline CDR1 and CDR2 sequences are MGHRA and YSYEKL. This clone was detected a few times. Source study methods: Estimation of nucleated cell counts was performed using reference gene primer amplification. Here immunoSEQ multiplex PCR was the method, and the copy in TCRdb shows in-frame clones only, minus some. V, J and clone size derive from that table, while D and trimming were established from the DNA sequence. The repertoire consists of 90,000 or so clones, with around 88% occurring once and the leading ten covering over 0.45%.

The TCR comes from a man in his 60s with acute or convalescent COVID-19. Sequencing was carried out using peripheral blood. The V and J genes are TRBV4-1 and TRBJ2-1, with a tentative D call TRBD2 (5 bases). CDR3 in DNA: TGCGCCAGCAGCCAAGGAGAGCGGGAGCAGTTCTTC. This codes for CASSQGEREQFF.